The 24 T cell receptor beta chains listed next were all sequenced from one sample in a study of regulatory T cells in long-lasting Graves disease. The sample's time point: newly diagnosed GD, antithyroid drugs for less than 3 months. RNA isolated from PBMCs was used to make the TCR library. Combining iRepertoire HTBI primers with Arm-PCR of CDR3 regions, the authors built TCR beta libraries. One entry per CDR3 protein results from TCRdb running MiXCR on the multiplex PCR reads. The profile shows roughly 560,000 distinct CDR3 sequences, around 16% of them singletons. The same specimen was also included in a second study, on T cells in Graves' hyperthyroidism and ophthalmopathy.

This specimen was peripheral blood mononuclear cells (PBMCs), taken at new diagnosis, from a patient treated with antithyroid drugs. These receptor sequences come from a woman aged 40-65 years with Graves disease.

This clonotype occurred many times. The V gene is TRBV7-8, the J gene TRBJ2-7, with 8 bases fitting TRBD1. V was pared by 2 bases and J by 4 bases, with 10 bases of the junction left unmatched. The CDR3 has 16 residues. Germline-derived CDR1 and CDR2 are SGHVS and FQNEAQ. The CDR3 reads CASSLIWQGAGYEQYF. The CDR3 nucleotides are TGTGCCAGCAGCTTAATTTGGCAGGGGGCTGGGTACGAGCAGTACTTC.

The V and J genes are TRBV28 and TRBJ1-1; D is possibly TRBD1 (5 bases). Trimming removed 5 bases from V and 4 bases from J, with 23 bases in between. Looked up from germline, CDR1 is MDHEN and CDR2 is SYDVKM. The CDR3 consists of 17 residues. The CDR3 DNA reads TGTGCCAGCAGTCCGCAGGGAGGCAGGATGGGGTTCACTGAAGCTTTCTTT. This sequence encodes CASSPQGGRMGFTEAFF. Combining the CDR3 with reference TRBV28 and TRBJ1-1 gives the whole variable domain DVKVTQSSRYLVKRTGEKVFLECVQDMDHENMFWYRQDPGLGLRLIYFSYDVKMKEKGDIPEGYSVSREKKERFSLILESASTNQTSMYLCASSPQGGRMGFTEAFFGQGTRLTVV.

This clonotype has just a few counts. The J gene is TRBJ2-2, the V gene TRBV27, with D perhaps matching TRBD2 (5 bases). Germline V lookup: CDR1 MNHEY, CDR2 SMNVEV (reference sequence). V dropped 2 bases and J dropped 5 bases, with 9 bases sitting between them. CDR3 length: 14 residues. The CDR3 DNA reads as TGTGCCAGCAGTTTACGAGGGTTAACCGGGGAGCTGTTTTTT. This gives the protein CASSLRGLTGELFF.

This clonotype was seen many times. The V and J genes are TRBV6-1 and TRBJ1-2; 12 nucleotides line up with TRBD1. The CDR3 extends over 18 amino acids. The V gene's germline CDR1 is MNHNS and CDR2 SASEGT. V shed 2 bases and J 3 bases; nucleotides not matched to a gene: 10. CDR3 loop: CASSELRDRGRADYGYTF. For the CDR3, the DNA is TGTGCCAGCAGTGAATTGAGGGACAGGGGGCGCGCGGACTATGGCTACACCTTC.

The sample holds many counts of this clonotype. This chain uses TRBV5-1 with TRBJ1-1; TRBD1 aligns across 7 bases. With V trimmed by 3 bases and J by 3 bases, 8 bases remained unmatched. CDR1 and CDR2 from the germline V gene are SGHRS and YFSETQ. This CDR3 spans 15 amino acids. DNA for the CDR3: TGCGCCAGCAGCTGGGGGACAGATCAGGACACTGAAGCTTTCTTT. It specifies CASSWGTDQDTEAFF.

Worth noting for this clonotype: This sequence may be a read error, since a much larger clone differs from it by one base. The chain employs TRBV28 and TRBJ2-7; unclear D gene. CDR1 is MDHEN and CDR2 is SYDVKM in the germline V gene. The CDR3 runs to 13 residues. This chain's CDR3 is CASSLWAANEQCF. CDR3 bases: TGTGCCAGCAGTTTATGGGCTGCGAACGAGCAGTGCTTC. The whole variable domain, remainder taken from reference TRBV28 and TRBJ2-7, is DVKVTQSSRYLVKRTGEKVFLECVQDMDHENMFWYRQDPGLGLRLIYFSYDVKMKEKGDIPEGYSVSREKKERFSLILESASTNQTSMYLCASSLWAANEQCFGPGTRLTVT.

There are many counts of this clonotype. The chain combines TRBV5-1 with TRBJ1-1; 7 nucleotides match TRBD1. CDR1 is SGHRS and CDR2 is YFSETQ in the germline V gene. V dropped 7 bases and J dropped 7; count of bases not matched to a gene: 10. This CDR3 comprises 13 residues. The CDR3 sequence is CASGNTGEGEAFF. In nucleotides, the CDR3 is TGCGCCAGCGGGAATACAGGGGAAGGTGAAGCTTTCTTT.

Many counts were recorded for this clonotype. The chain links TRBV12-3 or TRBV12-4 to TRBJ1-5; D remains unclear. CDR3 length: 15 residues. Trimming removed 3 bases from V and 7 bases from J, with 16 bases in between. The CDR3 DNA reads as TGTGCCAGCAGTTTTTCGGACGGGATGATGCAGCCCCAGCATTTT. It translates to CASSFSDGMMQPQHF.

This clonotype was seen many times. At one boundary the junction diverges from the germline segment, which might be a read error. This rearrangement joins TRBV2 to TRBJ2-7, with TRBD1 matching over 10 bases. This CDR3 has 13 amino acids. Germline V gene lookup returns CDR1 SNHLY and CDR2 FYNNEI. The CDR3 protein is CASGDRGPYEQYF. The CDR3 DNA reads as TGTGCCAGCGGTGACAGGGGGCCCTACGAGCAGTACTTC.

The V and J genes are TRBV6-5 and TRBJ1-1, with TRBD1 matching over 7 bases. The V and J ends lost 2 bases and 6 bases, in that order; junction bases with no gene match: 3. The CDR3 runs to 13 residues. From germline, CDR1 is MNHEY and CDR2 SVGAGI. CDR3 DNA: TGTGCCAGCAGTTACCGAGGGGGCTCTGAAGCTTTCTTT. It codes for CASSYRGGSEAFF.

With regard to this clonotype: Relative to the germline gene, one junction end is altered; a read error may explain this. V and J are TRBV4-2 and TRBJ1-2; D unclear. There are 15 residues in the CDR3. The germline gives CDR1 LGHNA, CDR2 YNFKEQ. CDR3 loop: CVSSQEVLSNYGYTF. In DNA, the CDR3 is TGTGTCAGCAGCCAAGAGGTGTTGAGTAACTATGGCTACACCTTC.

This clonotype was seen repeatedly, ten times or more. The chain couples TRBV6-5 to TRBJ1-2; D gene uncertain. The CDR3 extends over 13 amino acids. Germline-derived CDR1 and CDR2 are MNHEY and SVGAGI. The germline V and J ends were trimmed by 4 bases and 3 bases, with 9 bases remaining between them. The CDR3 protein is CASSSRPDYGYTF. The CDR3 bases are TGTGCCAGCAGTTCCCGGCCAGACTATGGCTACACCTTC.

The J gene is TRBJ1-2, the V gene TRBV5-5, with TRBD1 matching over 9 bases. The germline V gene encodes CDR1 SGHKS and CDR2 YYEKEE (reference sequence). V shed 0 bases, J shed 4 bases, and the junction held 7 bases outside the gene matches. The CDR3 is 16 residues long. CDR3 amino acids: CASSLGPGTGIYGYTF. In DNA form, the CDR3 reads TGTGCCAGCAGCTTGGGTCCCGGGACAGGGATCTATGGCTACACCTTC.

Ten or more counts support this clonotype. V is TRBV6-2 or TRBV6-3 and J is TRBJ2-4; D might be TRBD1 (6 bases). CDR3 length equals 14 residues. Trimming left V 5 bases short and J 4 bases short, with 12 bases between. Germline V gene lookup returns CDR1 MNHEY and CDR2 SVGEGT. This chain's CDR3 is CASSKRTDKNIQYF. The CDR3 nucleotides read TGTGCCAGCAGTAAACGGACAGATAAAAACATTCAGTACTTC.

The V call is TRBV5-1, the J call TRBJ1-6; no clear D. V lost 0 bases and J 6 bases, leaving 4 bases between the germline ends. Germline V gene lookup returns CDR1 SGHRS and CDR2 YFSETQ. This CDR3 has 13 residues. CDR3 coding DNA: TGCGCCAGCAGCTTGGACAGTAATTCACCCCTCCACTTT. It yields the protein CASSLDSNSPLHF.

V usage is TRBV13 and J usage is TRBJ2-3; D may match TRBD1 or TRBD2 (5 bases each). Germline loops: CDR1 PRHDT, CDR2 FYEKMQ (reference sequence). The V gene lost 10 bases and the J gene lost 6 bases, with 17 bases spanning the gap. The length of the CDR3 is 13 residues. CDR3 protein: CATPRGKGDTQYF. In nucleotides, the CDR3 is TGTGCCACGCCCCGGGGCAAGGGGGATACGCAGTATTTT.

This clonotype showed up just a few times. The J gene is TRBJ1-1, the V gene TRBV15; TRBD1 agrees at 7 bases. The length of the CDR3 is 14 residues. In germline, CDR1 is LNHNV, CDR2 YYDKDF (reference sequence). Trimming at V came to 5 bases and at J to 6 bases, leaving 9 bases not matched to a gene. The DNA for the CDR3 is TGTGCCACCAGCGAAGCCCACAGGGGAGCTGAAGCTTTCTTT. Protein: CATSEAHRGAEAFF.

This clonotype was seen more than once but under ten times. V is TRBV20-1 and J is TRBJ2-5; tentatively, D is TRBD2 (6 bases). Per germline, CDR1 DFQATT and CDR2 SNEGSKA (reference sequence). Trimming removed 6 bases from V and 2 bases from J, with 16 bases in between. The CDR3 is made up of 14 amino acids. The CDR3 here is CSAIPRGLQETQYF. CDR3 coding DNA: TGCAGTGCGATCCCCCGGGGACTGCAAGAGACCCAGTACTTC.

This sequence joins TRBV4-1 and TRBJ1-2, with unresolved D. The CDR3 sequence is 15 residues long. Trimming removed 1 base at V and 7 bases at J, with 16 bases between. CDR1 is MGHRA, CDR2 YSYEKL, per germline. The chain's CDR3 is CASSQGGPSLSGYTF. CDR3 DNA: TGCGCCAGCAGCCAAGGAGGCCCCTCTCTAAGTGGCTACACCTTC.

This clonotype has a count of ten or more. This chain connects TRBV28 to TRBJ1-5; a possible D gene is TRBD1 (6 bases). The V and J ends lost 6 bases and 6 bases respectively, with 15 bases between them. There are 14 residues in the CDR3. CDR1 and CDR2 (germline): MDHEN, SYDVKM. The CDR3 reads CASRTGGAGQPQHF. CDR3 sequence (DNA): TGTGCCAGCAGAACGGGGGGGGCTGGTCAGCCCCAGCATTTT.

This clonotype has a count of ten or more. The chain recombines TRBV12-3 or TRBV12-4 with TRBJ1-1; D is unresolved. The CDR3 spans 13 residues. Trimming took off 6 bases at V and 4 bases at J, with 12 bases between the two ends. In DNA, the CDR3 is TGTGCCAGCAGCCTAGGGTGGGCCACTGAAGCTTTCTTT. It is translated as CASSLGWATEAFF.

The V call is TRBV6-1, the J call TRBJ1-3; D not resolved. Trimming removed 6 bases from V and 3 bases from J, with 15 bases in between. The CDR3 runs to 15 residues. Germline V gene sequence: CDR1 MNHNS, CDR2 SASEGT. This CDR3 is CASRTVGINGNTIYF. The CDR3 DNA reads TGTGCCAGCAGGACGGTAGGGATAAATGGAAACACCATATATTTT.

This clonotype has only a few counts. The genes are TRBV20-1 and TRBJ1-3; D gene uncertain. Deletions cut 3 bases from V and 0 bases from J, with 9 bases between. The germline V gene encodes CDR1 DFQATT and CDR2 SNEGSKA (reference sequence). The CDR3 totals 14 residues. The CDR3 loop reads CSARDLSSGNTIYF. The CDR3 DNA follows: TGCAGTGCTAGGGACCTAAGCTCTGGAAACACCATATATTTT.

This chain joins TRBV10-1 and TRBJ2-7; the match to TRBD1 covers 8 bases. The CDR3 covers 12 residues. Germline V CDR1 and CDR2: WNHNN, SYGVQD (reference sequence). V was clipped by 2 bases and J by 9 bases; unmatched bases: 3. As DNA, the CDR3 is TGCGCCAGCAGTGAGGCAGGGGGCTGGCAGTACTTC. Its protein product is CASSEAGGWQYF.